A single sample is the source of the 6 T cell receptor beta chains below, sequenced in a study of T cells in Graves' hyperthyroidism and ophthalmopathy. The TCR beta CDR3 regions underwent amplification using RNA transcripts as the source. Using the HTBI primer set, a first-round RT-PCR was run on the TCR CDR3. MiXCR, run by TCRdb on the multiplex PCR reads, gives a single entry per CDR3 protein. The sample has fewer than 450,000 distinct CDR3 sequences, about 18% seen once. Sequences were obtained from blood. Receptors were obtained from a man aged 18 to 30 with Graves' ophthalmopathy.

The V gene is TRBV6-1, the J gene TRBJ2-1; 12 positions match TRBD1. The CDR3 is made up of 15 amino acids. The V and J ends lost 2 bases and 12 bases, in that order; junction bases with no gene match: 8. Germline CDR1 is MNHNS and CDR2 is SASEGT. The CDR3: CASSEKGTGGLGQFF. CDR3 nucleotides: TGTGCCAGCAGTGAAAAAGGGACAGGGGGCTTAGGGCAGTTCTTC.

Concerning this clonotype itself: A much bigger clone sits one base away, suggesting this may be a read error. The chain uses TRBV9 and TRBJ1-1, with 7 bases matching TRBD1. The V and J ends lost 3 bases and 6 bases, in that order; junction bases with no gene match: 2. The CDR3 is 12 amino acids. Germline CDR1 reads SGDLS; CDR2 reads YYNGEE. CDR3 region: CASSDQGAEAFF. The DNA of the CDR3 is TGTGCCAGCAGCGACCAGGGGGCTGAAGCTTTCTTT.

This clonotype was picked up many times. CDR3 protein: CASSGLAGALGYEQFF. The CDR3 nucleotides read TGCGCCAGCAGCGGACTAGCGGGGGCGCTAGGGTATGAGCAGTTCTTC. The chain joins TRBV5-1 to TRBJ2-1, with 13 bases fitting TRBD2. Trimming removed 4 bases from V and 8 bases from J; junction bases left unmatched: 9. Germline V CDR1 and CDR2: SGHRS, YFSETQ. This CDR3 has 16 residues. Filled out from reference TRBV5-1 and TRBJ2-1, the complete variable domain reads KAGVTQTPRYLIKTRGQQVTLSCSPISGHRSVSWYQQTPGQGLQFLFEYFSETQRNKGNFPGRFSGRQFSNSRSEMNVSTLELGDSALYLCASSGLAGALGYEQFFGPGTRLTVL.

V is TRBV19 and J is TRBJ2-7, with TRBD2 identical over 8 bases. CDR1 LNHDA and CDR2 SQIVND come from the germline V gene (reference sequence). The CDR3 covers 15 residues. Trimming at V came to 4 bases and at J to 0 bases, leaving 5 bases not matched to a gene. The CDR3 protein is CASSRTSGDSYEQYF. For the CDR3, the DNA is TGTGCCAGTAGTAGAACTAGCGGTGACTCCTACGAGCAGTACTTC.

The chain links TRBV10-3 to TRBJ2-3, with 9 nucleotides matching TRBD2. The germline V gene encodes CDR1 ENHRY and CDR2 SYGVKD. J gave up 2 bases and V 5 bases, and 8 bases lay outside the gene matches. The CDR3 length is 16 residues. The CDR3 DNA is TGTGCCATCAGTCTTTTAGCGGGGGCGGTCACAGATACGCAGTATTTT. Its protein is CAISLLAGAVTDTQYF.

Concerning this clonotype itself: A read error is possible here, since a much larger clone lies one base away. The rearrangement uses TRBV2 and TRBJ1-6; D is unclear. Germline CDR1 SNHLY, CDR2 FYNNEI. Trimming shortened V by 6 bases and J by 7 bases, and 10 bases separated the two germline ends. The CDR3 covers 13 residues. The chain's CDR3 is CASSRIANSPLHF. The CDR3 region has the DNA TGTGCCAGCAGCAGGATTGCCAATTCACCCCTCCACTTT.